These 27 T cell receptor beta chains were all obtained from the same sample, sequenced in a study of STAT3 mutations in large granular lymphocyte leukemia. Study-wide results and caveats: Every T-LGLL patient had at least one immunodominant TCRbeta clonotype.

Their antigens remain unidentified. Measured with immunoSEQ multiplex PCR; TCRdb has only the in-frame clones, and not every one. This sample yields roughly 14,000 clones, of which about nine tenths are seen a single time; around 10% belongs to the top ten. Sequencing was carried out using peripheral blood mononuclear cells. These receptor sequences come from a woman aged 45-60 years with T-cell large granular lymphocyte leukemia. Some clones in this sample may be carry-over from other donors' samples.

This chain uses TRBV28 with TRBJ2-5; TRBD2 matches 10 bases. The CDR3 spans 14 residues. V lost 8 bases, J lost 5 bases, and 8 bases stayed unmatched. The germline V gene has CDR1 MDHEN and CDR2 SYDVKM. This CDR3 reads CASEKAGGPETQYF. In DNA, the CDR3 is TGTGCCAGCGAAAAAGCGGGAGGGCCTGAGACCCAGTACTTC.

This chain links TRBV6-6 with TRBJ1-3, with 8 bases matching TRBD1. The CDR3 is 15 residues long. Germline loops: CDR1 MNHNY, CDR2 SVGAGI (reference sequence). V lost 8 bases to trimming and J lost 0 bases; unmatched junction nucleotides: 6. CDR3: CASSAGGNSGNTIYF. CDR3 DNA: TGTGCCAGCTCGGCAGGGGGCAACTCTGGAAACACCATATATTTT.

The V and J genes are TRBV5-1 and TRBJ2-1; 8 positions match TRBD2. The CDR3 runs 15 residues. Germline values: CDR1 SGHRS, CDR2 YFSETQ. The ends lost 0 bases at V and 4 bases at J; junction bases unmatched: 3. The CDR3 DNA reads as TGCGCCAGCAGCTTGGGAGCGGGAGCATACAATGAGCAGTTCTTC. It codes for CASSLGAGAYNEQFF.

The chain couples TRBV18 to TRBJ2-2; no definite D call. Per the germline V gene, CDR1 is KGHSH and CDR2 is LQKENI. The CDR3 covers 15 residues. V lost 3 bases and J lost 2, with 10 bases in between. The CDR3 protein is CASSPYAGNTGELFF. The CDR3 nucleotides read TGTGCCAGCTCACCCTACGCCGGAAACACCGGGGAGCTGTTTTTT.

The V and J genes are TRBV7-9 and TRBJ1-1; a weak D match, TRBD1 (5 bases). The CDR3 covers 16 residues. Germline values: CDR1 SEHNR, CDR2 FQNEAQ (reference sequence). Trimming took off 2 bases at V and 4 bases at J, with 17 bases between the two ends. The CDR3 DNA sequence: TGTGCCAGCAGCTTACACGGAACAGGAGCCCCCACTGAAGCTTTCTTT. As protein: CASSLHGTGAPTEAFF.

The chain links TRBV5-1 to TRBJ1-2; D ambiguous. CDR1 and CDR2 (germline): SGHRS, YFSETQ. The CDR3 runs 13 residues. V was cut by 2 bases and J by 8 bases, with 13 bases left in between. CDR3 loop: CASSLRHREGYTF. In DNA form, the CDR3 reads TGCGCCAGCAGCTTAAGACACAGAGAGGGCTACACCTTC. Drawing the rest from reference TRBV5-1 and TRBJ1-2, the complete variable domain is KAGVTQTPRYLIKTRGQQVTLSCSPISGHRSVSWYQQTPGQGLQFLFEYFSETQRNKGNFPGRFSGRQFSNSRSEMNVSTLELGDSALYLCASSLRHREGYTFGSGTRLTVV.

The CDR3 is CASARGTPNTGELFF. CDR3 DNA: TGTGCCAGCGCCCGGGGGACACCGAACACCGGGGAGCTGTTTTTT. The chain combines TRBV5-6 with TRBJ2-2; either TRBD1 or TRBD2 may fit D (6 bases each). Germline V gives CDR1 SGHDT, CDR2 YYEEEE. V was shortened by 7 bases and J by 0 bases, with 13 bases between the two germline ends. The CDR3 consists of 15 residues.

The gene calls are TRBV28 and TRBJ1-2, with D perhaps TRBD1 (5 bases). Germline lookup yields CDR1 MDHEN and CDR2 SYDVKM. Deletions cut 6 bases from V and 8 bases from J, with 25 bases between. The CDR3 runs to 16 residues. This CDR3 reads CASRKGGAILWEGYTF. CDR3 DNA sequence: TGTGCCAGCAGAAAGGGCGGGGCAATACTATGGGAAGGCTACACCTTC.

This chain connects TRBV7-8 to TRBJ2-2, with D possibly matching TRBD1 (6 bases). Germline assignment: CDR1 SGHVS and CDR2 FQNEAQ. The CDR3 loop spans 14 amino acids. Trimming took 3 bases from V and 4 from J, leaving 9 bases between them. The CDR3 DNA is TGTGCCAGCAGCTTGAACAGGGCCACCGGGGAGCTGTTTTTT. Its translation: CASSLNRATGELFF.

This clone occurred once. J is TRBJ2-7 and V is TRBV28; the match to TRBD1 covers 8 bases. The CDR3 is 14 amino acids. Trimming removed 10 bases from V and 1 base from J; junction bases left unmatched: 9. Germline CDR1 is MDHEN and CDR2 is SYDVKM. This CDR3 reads CATTTGGTSYEQYF. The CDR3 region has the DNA TGTGCCACCACTACAGGGGGAACATCCTACGAGCAGTACTTC. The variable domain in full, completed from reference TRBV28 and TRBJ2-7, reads DVKVTQSSRYLVKRTGEKVFLECVQDMDHENMFWYRQDPGLGLRLIYFSYDVKMKEKGDIPEGYSVSREKKERFSLILESASTNQTSMYLCATTTGGTSYEQYFGPGTRLTVT.

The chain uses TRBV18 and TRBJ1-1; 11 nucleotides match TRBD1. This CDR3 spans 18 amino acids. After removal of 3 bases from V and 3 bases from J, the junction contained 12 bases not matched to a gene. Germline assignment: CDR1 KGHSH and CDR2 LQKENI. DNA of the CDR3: TGTGCCAGCTCACCCGTAAGGACAGGGGGCTTTTCATACACTGAAGCTTTCTTT. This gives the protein CASSPVRTGGFSYTEAFF.

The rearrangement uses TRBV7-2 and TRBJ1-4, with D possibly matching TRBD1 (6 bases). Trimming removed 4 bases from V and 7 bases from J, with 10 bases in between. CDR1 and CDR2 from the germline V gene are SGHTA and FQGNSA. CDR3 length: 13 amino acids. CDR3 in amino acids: CASSSGVTEKLFF. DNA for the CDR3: TGTGCCAGCAGCTCAGGGGTTACTGAAAAACTGTTTTTT. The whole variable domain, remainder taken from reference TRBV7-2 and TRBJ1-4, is GAGVSQSPSNKVTEKGKDVELRCDPISGHTALYWYRQSLGQGLEFLIYFQGNSAPDKSGLPSDRFSAERTGGSVSTLTIQRTQQEDSAVYLCASSSGVTEKLFFGSGTQLSVL.

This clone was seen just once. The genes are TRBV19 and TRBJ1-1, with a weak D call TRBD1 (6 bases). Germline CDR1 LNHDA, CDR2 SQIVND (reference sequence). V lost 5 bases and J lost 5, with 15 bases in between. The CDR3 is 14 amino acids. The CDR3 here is CASSSTGRRTEAFF. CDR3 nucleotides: TGTGCCAGTAGTTCTACAGGGCGTCGGACTGAAGCTTTCTTT.

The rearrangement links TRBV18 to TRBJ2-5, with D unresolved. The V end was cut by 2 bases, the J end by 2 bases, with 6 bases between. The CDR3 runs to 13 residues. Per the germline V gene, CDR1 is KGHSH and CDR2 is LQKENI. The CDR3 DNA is TGTGCCAGCTCACCATTGGGGCAAGAGACCCAGTACTTC. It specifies CASSPLGQETQYF.

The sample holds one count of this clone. The CDR3, as DNA: TGCGCCAGCAGCCAGGGACAGGGAGGTGGCTACACCTTC. Amino acid sequence: CASSQGQGGGYTF. This sequence joins TRBV5-1 and TRBJ1-2; TRBD1 matches at 9 bases. CDR3 size: 13 residues. Germline values: CDR1 SGHRS, CDR2 YFSETQ. V dropped 4 bases and J dropped 7; count of bases not matched to a gene: 5.

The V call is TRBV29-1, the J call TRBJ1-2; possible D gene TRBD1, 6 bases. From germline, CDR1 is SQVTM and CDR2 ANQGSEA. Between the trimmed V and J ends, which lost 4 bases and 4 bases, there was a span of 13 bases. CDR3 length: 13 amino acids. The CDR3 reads CSVGDIEGYGYTF. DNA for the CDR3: TGCAGCGTTGGGGACATTGAAGGCTATGGCTACACCTTC.

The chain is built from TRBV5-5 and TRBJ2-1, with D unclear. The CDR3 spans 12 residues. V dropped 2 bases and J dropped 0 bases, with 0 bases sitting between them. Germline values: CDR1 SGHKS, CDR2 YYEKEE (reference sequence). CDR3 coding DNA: TGTGCCAGCAGCTTCTCCTACAATGAGCAGTTCTTC. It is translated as CASSFSYNEQFF.

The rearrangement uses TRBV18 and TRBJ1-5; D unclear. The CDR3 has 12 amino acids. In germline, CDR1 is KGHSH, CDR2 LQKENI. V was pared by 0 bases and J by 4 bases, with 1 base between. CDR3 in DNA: TGTGCCAGCTCACCACCTAATCAGCCCCAGCATTTT. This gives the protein CASSPPNQPQHF.

The CDR3 coding sequence is TGTGCCAGCAGCTCCAGGGACCCCGGGGAGCTGTTTTTT. As protein: CASSSRDPGELFF. The V gene is TRBV11-3, the J gene TRBJ2-2; the D call may be TRBD1 or TRBD2 (5 bases each). The CDR3 runs to 13 residues. Trimming cost V 4 bases and J 6 bases, with 9 bases left between them. Germline CDR1 reads SGHNT; CDR2 reads YENEEA.

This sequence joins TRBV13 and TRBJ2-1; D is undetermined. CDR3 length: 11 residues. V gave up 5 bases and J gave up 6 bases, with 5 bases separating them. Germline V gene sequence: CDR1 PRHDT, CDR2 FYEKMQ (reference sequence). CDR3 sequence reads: CASSRSNEQFF. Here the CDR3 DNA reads TGTGCCAGCAGCCGGTCCAATGAGCAGTTCTTC.

The CDR3: CASTKGQEVNEQYF. The CDR3 DNA reads as TGTGCCAGCACCAAGGGACAGGAGGTCAACGAGCAGTACTTC. This chain connects TRBV27 to TRBJ2-7, with 8 positions matching TRBD1. V shed 7 bases and J 5 bases; nucleotides not matched to a gene: 10. The CDR3 runs 14 residues. CDR1 MNHEY and CDR2 SMNVEV come from the germline V gene (reference sequence).

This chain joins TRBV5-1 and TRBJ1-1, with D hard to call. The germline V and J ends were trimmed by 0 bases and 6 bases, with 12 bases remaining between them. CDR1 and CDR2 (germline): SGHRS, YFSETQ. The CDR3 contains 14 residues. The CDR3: CASSLDVRTSEAFF. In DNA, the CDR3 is TGCGCCAGCAGCTTGGACGTAAGGACTTCTGAAGCTTTCTTT.

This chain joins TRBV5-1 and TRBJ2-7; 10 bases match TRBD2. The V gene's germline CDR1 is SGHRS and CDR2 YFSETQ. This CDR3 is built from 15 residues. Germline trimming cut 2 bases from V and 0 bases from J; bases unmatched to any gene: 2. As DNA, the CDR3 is TGCGCCAGCAGCTTCCTAGCGGGAGACTCCTACGAGCAGTACTTC. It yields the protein CASSFLAGDSYEQYF.

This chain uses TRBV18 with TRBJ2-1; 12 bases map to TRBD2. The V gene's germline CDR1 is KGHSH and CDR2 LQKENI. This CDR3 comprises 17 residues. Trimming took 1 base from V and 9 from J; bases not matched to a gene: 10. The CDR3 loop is CASSPQRLAGDNGEQFF. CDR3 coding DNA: TGTGCCAGCTCACCACAGAGACTAGCGGGAGATAACGGTGAGCAGTTCTTC.

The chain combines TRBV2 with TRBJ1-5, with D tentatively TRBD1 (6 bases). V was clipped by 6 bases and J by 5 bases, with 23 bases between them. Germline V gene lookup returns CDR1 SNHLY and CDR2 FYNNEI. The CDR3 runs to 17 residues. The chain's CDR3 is CASSGGSIYSKHQPQHF. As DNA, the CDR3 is TGTGCCAGCAGCGGGGGCTCCATCTATAGCAAGCATCAGCCCCAGCATTTT.

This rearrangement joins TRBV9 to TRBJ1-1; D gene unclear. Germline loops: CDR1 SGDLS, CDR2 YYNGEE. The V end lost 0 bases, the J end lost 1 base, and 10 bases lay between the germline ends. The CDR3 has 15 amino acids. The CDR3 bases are TGTGCCAGCAGCGTAGTTAGGACCGGGAACACTGAAGCTTTCTTT. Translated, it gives CASSVVRTGNTEAFF.

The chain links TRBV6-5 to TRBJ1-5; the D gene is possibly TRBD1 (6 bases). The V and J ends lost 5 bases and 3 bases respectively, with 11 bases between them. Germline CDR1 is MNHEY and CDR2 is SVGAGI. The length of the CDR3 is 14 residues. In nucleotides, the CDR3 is TGTGCCAGCAGTACGAGGGGGGCCAATCAGCCCCAGCATTTT. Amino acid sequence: CASSTRGANQPQHF.